This T cell receptor (beta chain) is drawn from a study of Ad26.COV2.S vaccination and SARS-CoV-2 variants. About the study: Each vaccinee took Ad26.COV2.S intramuscularly, once or twice 56 days apart.

In this sample, this clone turned up many times. The target antigen is unknown. Regarding the study as a whole: Spike-specific TCR breadth in vaccine recipients exceeded that seen in placebo recipients. Recipients of either vaccine or placebo displayed similar breadth of non-spike TCRs.

The V end lost 5 bases, the J end lost 5 bases, and 12 bases lay between the germline ends. This CDR3 has 14 residues. The germline V gene has CDR1 LNHNV and CDR2 YYDKDF (reference sequence). Treatment meaning: 15 to 20 received Ad26.COV2.S at low or high dose, single or two shots; about 5 received placebo; per-sample allocation not given. Day 63 after the first injection of vaccine or placebo was the sampling time. Adults aged 18-55 years in Boston included the donor. Sequencing used immunoSEQ multiplex PCR; TCRdb keeps in-frame clones, though not all of them. In the table there are roughly 330,000 clones, 85% to 90% of which are singletons.

The V gene is TRBV15, the J gene TRBJ2-2; D possibly matches TRBD1 or TRBD2 (5 bases each). This material consisted of peripheral blood, taken in a trial of Ad26.COV2.S vaccine versus placebo. The source is a person aged 18-60 years who received the Ad26.COV2.S COVID-19 vaccine or a placebo. This CDR3 is CATSSQGGTGELFF. The CDR3 nucleotides are TGTGCCACCAGCTCTCAGGGCGGGACCGGGGAGCTGTTTTTT.